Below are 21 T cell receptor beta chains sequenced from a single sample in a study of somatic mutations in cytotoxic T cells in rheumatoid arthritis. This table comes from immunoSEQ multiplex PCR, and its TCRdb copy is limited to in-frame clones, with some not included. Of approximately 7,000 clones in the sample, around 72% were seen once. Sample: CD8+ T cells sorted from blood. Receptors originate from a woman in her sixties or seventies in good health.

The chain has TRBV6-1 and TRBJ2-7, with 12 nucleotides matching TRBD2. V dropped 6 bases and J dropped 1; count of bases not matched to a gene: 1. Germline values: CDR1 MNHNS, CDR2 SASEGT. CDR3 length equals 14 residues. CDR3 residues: CASRLAGGSYEQYF. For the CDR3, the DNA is TGTGCCAGCAGACTAGCGGGGGGTTCCTACGAGCAGTACTTC.

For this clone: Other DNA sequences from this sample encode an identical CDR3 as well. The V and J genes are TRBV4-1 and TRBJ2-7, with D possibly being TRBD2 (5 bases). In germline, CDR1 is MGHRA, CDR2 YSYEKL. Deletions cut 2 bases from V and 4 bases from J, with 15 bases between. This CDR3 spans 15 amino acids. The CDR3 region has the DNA TGCGCCAGCAGCCAACCCCCCAGCGGTTCTTACGAGCAGTACTTC. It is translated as CASSQPPSGSYEQYF.

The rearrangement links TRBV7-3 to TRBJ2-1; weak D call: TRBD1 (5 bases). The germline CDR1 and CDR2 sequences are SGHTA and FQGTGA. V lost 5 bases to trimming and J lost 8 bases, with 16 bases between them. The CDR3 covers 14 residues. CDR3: CASSLRQTSDEQFF. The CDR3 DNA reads TGTGCCAGCAGCCTCCGACAGACATCCGATGAGCAGTTCTTC.

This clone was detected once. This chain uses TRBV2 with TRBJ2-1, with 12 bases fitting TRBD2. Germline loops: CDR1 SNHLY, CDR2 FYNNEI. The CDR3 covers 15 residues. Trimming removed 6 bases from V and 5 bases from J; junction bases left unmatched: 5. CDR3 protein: CASSGLAGRNNEQFF. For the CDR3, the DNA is TGTGCCAGCAGCGGACTAGCGGGAAGGAACAATGAGCAGTTCTTC.

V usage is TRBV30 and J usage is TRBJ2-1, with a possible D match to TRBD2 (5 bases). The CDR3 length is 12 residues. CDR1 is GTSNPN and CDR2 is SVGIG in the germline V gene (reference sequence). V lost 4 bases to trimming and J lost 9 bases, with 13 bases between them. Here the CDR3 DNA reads TGTGCCTGGACTCTCGATCGGGGTGAGCAGTTCTTC. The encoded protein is CAWTLDRGEQFF.

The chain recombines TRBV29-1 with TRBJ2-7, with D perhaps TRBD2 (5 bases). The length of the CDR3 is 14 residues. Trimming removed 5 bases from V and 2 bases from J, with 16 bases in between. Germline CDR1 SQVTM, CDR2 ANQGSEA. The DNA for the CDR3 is TGCAGCGTTCCCCTCCCGGGGAACCCCTACGAGCAGTACTTC. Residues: CSVPLPGNPYEQYF.

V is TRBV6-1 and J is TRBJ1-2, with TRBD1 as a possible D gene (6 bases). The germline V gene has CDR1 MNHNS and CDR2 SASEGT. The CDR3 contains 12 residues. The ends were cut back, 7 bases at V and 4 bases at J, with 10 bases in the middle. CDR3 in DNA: TGTGCCAGCATCGGACAGCTCTATGGCTACACCTTC. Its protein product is CASIGQLYGYTF.

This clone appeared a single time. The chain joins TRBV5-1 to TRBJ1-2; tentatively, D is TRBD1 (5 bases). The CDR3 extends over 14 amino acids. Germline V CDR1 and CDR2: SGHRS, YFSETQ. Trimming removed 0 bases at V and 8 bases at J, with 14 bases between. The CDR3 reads CASSLETATMGYTF. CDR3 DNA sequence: TGCGCCAGCAGCTTGGAGACAGCTACTATGGGCTACACCTTC.

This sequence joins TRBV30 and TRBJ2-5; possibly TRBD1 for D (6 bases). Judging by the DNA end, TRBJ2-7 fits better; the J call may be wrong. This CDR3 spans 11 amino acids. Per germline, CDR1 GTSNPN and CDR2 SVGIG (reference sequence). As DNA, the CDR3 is TGTGCCTGGAGTGTACAGGGCGAGCAGTACTTC. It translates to CAWSVQGEQYF.

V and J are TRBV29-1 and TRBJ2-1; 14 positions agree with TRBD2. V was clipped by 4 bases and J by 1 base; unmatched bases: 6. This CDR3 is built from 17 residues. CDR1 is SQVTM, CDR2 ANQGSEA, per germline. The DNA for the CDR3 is TGCAGCGTTGGAGGGACTAGCGGGAGTCAGTCCTACAATGAGCAGTTCTTC. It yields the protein CSVGGTSGSQSYNEQFF.

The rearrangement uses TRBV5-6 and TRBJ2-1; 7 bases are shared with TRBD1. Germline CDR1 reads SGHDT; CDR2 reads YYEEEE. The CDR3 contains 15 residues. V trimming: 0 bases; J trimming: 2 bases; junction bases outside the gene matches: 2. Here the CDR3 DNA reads TGTGCCAGCAGCTTGGGACAGGGACCCTACAATGAGCAGTTCTTC. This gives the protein CASSLGQGPYNEQFF. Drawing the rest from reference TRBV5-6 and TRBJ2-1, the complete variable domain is DAGVTQSPTHLIKTRGQQVTLRCSPKSGHDTVSWYQQALGQGPQFIFQYYEEEERQRGNFPDRFSGHQFPNYSSELNVNALLLGDSALYLCASSLGQGPYNEQFFGPGTRLTVL.

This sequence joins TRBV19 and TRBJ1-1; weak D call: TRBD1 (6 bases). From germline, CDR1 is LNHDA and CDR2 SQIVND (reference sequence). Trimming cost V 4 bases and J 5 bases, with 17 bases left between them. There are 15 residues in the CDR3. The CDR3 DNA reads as TGTGCCAGTAGTAACCCACAGGGATTTTGGACTGAAGCTTTCTTT. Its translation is CASSNPQGFWTEAFF.

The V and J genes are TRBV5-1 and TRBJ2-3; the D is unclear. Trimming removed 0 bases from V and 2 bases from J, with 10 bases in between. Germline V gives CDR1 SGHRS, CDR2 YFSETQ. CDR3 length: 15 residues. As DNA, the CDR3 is TGCGCCAGCAGCTTGGAGCGACTTCTCACAGATACGCAGTATTTT. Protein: CASSLERLLTDTQYF.

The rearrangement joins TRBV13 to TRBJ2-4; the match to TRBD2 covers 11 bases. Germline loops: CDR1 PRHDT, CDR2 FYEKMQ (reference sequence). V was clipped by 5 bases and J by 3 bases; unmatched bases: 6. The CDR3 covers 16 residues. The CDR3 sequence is CASSPGTSGDKNIQYF. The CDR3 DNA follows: TGTGCCAGCAGCCCGGGGACTAGCGGTGACAAAAACATTCAGTACTTC.

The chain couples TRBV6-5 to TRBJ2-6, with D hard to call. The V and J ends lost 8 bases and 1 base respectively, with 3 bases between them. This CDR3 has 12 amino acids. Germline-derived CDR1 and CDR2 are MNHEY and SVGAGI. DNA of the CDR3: TGTGCCAGCCTATCTGGGGCCAACGTCCTGACTTTC. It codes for CASLSGANVLTF.

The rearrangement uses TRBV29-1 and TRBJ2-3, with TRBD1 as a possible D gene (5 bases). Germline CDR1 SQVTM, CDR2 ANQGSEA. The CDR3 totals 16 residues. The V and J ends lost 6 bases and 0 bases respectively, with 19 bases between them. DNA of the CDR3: TGCAGCGTGCAGGACACAGGACATACTAGCACAGATACGCAGTATTTT. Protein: CSVQDTGHTSTDTQYF.

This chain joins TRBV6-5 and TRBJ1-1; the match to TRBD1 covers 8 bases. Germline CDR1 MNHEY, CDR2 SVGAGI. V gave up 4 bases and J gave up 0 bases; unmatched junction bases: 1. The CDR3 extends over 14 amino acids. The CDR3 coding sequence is TGTGCCAGCAGTTGGACAGGGTTGAACACTGAAGCTTTCTTT. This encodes CASSWTGLNTEAFF.

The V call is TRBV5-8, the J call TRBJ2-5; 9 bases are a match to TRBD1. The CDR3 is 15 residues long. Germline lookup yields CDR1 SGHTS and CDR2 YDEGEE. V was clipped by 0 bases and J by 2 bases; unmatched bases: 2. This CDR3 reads CASSLGDREQETQYF. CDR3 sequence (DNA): TGTGCCAGCAGCTTGGGGGACAGGGAACAAGAGACCCAGTACTTC.

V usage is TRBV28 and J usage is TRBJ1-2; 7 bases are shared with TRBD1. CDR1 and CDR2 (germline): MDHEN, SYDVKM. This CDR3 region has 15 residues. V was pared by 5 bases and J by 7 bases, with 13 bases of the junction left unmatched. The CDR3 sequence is CASSTGTEGGFGYTF. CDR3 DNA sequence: TGTGCCAGCAGTACCGGGACAGAGGGGGGATTTGGCTACACCTTC.

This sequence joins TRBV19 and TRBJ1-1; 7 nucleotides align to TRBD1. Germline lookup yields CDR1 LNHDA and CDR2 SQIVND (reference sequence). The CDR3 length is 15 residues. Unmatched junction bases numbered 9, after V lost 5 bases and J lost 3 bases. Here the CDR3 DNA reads TGTGCCAGTAGTCCCGGGACAGTCGGATACACTGAAGCTTTCTTT. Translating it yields CASSPGTVGYTEAFF.

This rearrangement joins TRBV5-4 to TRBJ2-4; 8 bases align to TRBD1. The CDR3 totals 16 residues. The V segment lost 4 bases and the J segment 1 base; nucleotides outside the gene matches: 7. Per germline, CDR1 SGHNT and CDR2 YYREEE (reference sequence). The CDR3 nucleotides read TGTGCCAGCAGCGCCTGGACAGGGAGGGCCAAAAACATTCAGTACTTC. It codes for CASSAWTGRAKNIQYF.